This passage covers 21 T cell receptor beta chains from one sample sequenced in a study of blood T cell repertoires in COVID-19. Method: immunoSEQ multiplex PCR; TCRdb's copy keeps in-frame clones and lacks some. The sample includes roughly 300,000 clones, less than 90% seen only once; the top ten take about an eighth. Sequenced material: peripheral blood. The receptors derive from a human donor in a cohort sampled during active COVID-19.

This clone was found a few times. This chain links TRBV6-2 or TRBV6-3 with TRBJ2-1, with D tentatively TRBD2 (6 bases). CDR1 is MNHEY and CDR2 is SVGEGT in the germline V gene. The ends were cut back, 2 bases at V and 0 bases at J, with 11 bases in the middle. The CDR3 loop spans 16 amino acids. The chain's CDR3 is CASSYGGSLSYNEQFF. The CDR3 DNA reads TGTGCCAGCAGTTACGGAGGGAGTCTCTCCTACAATGAGCAGTTCTTC.

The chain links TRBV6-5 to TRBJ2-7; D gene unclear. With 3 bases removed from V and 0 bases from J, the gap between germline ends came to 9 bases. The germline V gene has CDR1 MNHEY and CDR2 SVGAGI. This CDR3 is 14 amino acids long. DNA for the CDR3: TGTGCCAGCAGTTATCCTTACTTCTCCTACGAGCAGTACTTC. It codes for CASSYPYFSYEQYF.

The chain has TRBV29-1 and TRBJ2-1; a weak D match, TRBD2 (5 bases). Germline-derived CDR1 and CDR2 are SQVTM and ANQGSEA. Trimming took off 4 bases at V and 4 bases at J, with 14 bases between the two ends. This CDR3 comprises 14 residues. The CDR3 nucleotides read TGCAGCGTTGCTAGCAGACAACTATACAATGAGCAGTTCTTC. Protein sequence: CSVASRQLYNEQFF.

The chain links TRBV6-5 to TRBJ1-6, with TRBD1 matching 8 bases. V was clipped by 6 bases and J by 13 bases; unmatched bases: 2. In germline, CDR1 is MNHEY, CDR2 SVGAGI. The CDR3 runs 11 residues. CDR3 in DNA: TGTGCCAGCAGATCAGGGGGCCCCCTCCACTTT. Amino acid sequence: CASRSGGPLHF.

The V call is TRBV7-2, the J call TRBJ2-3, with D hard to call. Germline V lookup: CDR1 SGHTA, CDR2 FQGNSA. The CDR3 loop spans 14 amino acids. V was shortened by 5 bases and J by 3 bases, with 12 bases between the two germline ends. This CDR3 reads CASSQPPQTDTQYF. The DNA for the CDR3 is TGTGCCAGCAGCCAACCCCCCCAGACAGATACGCAGTATTTT.

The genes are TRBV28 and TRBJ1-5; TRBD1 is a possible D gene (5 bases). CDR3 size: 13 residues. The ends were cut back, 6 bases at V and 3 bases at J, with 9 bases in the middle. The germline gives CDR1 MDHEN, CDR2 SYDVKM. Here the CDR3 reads CASRPDINQPQHF. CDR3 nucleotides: TGTGCCAGCAGACCGGACATCAATCAGCCCCAGCATTTT.

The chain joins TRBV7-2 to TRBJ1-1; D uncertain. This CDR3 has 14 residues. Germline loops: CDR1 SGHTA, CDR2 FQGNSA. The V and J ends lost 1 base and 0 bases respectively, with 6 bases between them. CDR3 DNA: TGTGCCAGCAGCTTAGGGTCAGTGAACACTGAAGCTTTCTTT. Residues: CASSLGSVNTEAFF.

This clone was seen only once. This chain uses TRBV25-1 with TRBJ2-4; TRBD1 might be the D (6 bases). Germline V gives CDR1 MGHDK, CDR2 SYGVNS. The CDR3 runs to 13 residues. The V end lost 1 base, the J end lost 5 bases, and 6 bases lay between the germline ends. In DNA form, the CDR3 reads TGTGCCAGCAGTGAATGGACAGAAAACATTCAGTACTTC. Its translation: CASSEWTENIQYF.

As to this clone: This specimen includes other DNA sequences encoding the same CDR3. The CDR3 bases are TGTGCCAGCTCACCAGGCAGTAATCAGCCCCAGCATTTT. As protein: CASSPGSNQPQHF. The chain combines TRBV18 with TRBJ1-5; the D is unclear. V lost 2 bases and J 4 bases, leaving 6 bases between the germline ends. CDR3 length equals 13 residues. The germline V gene encodes CDR1 KGHSH and CDR2 LQKENI.

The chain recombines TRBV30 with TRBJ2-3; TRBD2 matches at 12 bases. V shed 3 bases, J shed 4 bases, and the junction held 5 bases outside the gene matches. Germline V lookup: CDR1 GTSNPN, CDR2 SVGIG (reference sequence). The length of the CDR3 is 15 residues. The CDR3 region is CAWRGTSGFSDTQYF. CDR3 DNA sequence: TGTGCCTGGAGGGGGACTAGCGGGTTTTCAGATACGCAGTATTTT.

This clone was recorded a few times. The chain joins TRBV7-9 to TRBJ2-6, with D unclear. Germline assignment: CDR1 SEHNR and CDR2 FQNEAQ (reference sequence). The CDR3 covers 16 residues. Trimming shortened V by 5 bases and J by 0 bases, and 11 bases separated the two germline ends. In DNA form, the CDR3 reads TGTGCCAGCAGCCCGCGCAAGATCTCTGGGGCCAACGTCCTGACTTTC. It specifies CASSPRKISGANVLTF.

The CDR3 region has the DNA TGTGCCAGCACCGTGGGGCAGACAGGGAGGGGCTACACCTTC. This sequence encodes CASTVGQTGRGYTF. This sequence joins TRBV3-1 (or the pseudogene TRBV3-2) and TRBJ1-2, with 7 positions matching TRBD1. Germline lookup yields CDR1 LGHDT and CDR2 YNNKEL (reference sequence). There are 14 residues in the CDR3. The V segment lost 7 bases and the J segment 8 bases; nucleotides outside the gene matches: 13.

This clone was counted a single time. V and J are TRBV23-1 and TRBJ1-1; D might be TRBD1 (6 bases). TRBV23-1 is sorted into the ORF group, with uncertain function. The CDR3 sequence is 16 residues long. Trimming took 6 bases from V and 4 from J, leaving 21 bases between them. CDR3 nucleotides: TGCGCCAGCAGGGACAGAAGGGGGATGGGGCGCACTGAAGCTTTCTTT. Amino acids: CASRDRRGMGRTEAFF.

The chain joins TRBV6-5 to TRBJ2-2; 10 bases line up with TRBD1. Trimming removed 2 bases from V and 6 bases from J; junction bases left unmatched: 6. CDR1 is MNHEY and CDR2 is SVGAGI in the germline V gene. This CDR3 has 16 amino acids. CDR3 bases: TGTGCCAGCAGTTACGAAGGGACAGGGGTTCCCGGGGAGCTGTTTTTT. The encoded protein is CASSYEGTGVPGELFF.

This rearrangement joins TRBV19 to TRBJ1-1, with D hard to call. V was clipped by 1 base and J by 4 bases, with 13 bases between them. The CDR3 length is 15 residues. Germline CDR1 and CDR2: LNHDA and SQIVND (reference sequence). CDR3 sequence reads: CASSIVDTLLTEAFF. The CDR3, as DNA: TGTGCCAGTAGTATAGTCGACACACTGCTCACTGAAGCTTTCTTT.

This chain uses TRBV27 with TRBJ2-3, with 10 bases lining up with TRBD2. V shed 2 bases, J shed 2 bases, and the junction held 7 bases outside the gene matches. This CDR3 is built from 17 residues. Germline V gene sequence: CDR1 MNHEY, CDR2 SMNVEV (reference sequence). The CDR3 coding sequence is TGTGCCAGCAGTTTAGTCAGTCTAGCGGGAGACACAGATACGCAGTATTTT. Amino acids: CASSLVSLAGDTDTQYF.

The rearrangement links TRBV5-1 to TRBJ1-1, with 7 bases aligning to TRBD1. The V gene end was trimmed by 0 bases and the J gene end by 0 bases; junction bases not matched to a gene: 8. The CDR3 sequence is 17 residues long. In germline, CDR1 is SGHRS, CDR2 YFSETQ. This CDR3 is CASSLVGDRLMNTEAFF. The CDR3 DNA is TGCGCCAGCAGCTTGGTGGGGGACAGACTGATGAACACTGAAGCTTTCTTT.

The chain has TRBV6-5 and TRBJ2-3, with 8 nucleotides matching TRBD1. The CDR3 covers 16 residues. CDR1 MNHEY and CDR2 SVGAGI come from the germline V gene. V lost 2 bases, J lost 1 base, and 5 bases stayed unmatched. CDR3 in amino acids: CASSYTGGGGTDTQYF. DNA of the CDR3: TGTGCCAGCAGTTACACAGGGGGTGGCGGCACAGATACGCAGTATTTT.

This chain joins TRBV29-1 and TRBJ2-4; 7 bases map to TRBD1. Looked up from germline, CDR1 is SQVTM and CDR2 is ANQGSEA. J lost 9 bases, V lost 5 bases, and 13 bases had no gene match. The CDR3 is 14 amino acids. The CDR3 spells CSVRNTGDRGIQYF. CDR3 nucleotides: TGCAGCGTTCGAAACACAGGGGATAGGGGCATTCAGTACTTC.

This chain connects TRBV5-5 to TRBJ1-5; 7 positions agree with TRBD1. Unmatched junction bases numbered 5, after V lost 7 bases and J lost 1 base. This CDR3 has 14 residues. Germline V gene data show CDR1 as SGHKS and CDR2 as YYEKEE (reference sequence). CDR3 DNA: TGTGCCAGCCGGGGGACAGCGAGCAATCAGCCCCAGCATTTT. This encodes CASRGTASNQPQHF.

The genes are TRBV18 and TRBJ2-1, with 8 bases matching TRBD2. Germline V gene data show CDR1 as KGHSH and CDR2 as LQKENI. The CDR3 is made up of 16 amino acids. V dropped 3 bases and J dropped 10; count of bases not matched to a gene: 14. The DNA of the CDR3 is TGTGCCAGCTCACCGAGTGAAACTAGCGGCGGGGGGGAGCAGTTCTTC. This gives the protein CASSPSETSGGGEQFF.